The rows below give T cell receptor beta chains drawn from one sample of a study of blood T cell repertoires in COVID-19. TCRdb keeps only in-frame clones here, not all; method: immunoSEQ multiplex PCR. Of 140,000 or so clones in the sample, 75% to 85% were seen once. Sequencing was carried out using peripheral blood. The receptors originated from a man aged 55 to 70 with active or convalescent COVID-19. Each CDR3 is given with its conserved first and last residue. D genes are given only for firm matches. Rows give clone size only sometimes, using once, few, many, or a class for an expanded clone.

once,TRBJ2-1,-,TRBV9,CASSVGESSYNEQFF,TGTGCCAGCAGCGTAGGGGAGAGCTCCTACAATGAGCAGTTCTTC
few,TRBJ1-1,TRBD1,TRBV20-1,CSAARDRVAFF,TGCAGTGCTGCGAGGGACAGGGTGGCTTTCTTT
-,TRBJ1-3,-,TRBV25-1,CANPPGQVNTIYF,TGTGCCAACCCGCCGGGACAAGTAAACACCATATATTTT
once,TRBJ2-5,TRBD2,TRBV6-5,CASRRTTREGGIQYF,TGTGCCAGCCGCCGAACTACCCGGGAGGGGGGGATCCAGTACTTC
-,TRBJ2-7,-,TRBV6-2/TRBV6-3,CASSYSRGISYEQYF,TGTGCCAGCAGTTACTCCCGCGGGATCTCCTACGAGCAGTACTTC
-,TRBJ1-1,-,TRBV6-5,CASSYSTQGNTEAFF,TGTGCCAGCAGTTACTCGACTCAGGGGAACACTGAAGCTTTCTTT
-,TRBJ1-6,TRBD1,TRBV10-3,CAISGMGQGIDSPLHF,TGTGCCATCAGTGGAATGGGACAGGGTATAGATTCACCCCTCCACTTT
-,TRBJ1-5,TRBD1,TRBV19,CASSFSGQGGNQPQHF,TGTGCCAGTAGTTTCAGTGGACAGGGGGGCAATCAGCCCCAGCATTTT
few,TRBJ1-5,-,TRBV7-2,CASSLFQGYSNQPQHF,TGTGCCAGCAGCTTATTTCAGGGTTATAGCAATCAGCCCCAGCATTTT
-,TRBJ2-1,-,TRBV9,CASSGGSSSYNEQFF,TGTGCCAGCAGCGGAGGCAGTAGCTCCTACAATGAGCAGTTCTTC
-,TRBJ2-1,TRBD2,TRBV6-6,CASSYSTSGRYNEQFF,TGTGCCAGCAGTTACTCGACTAGCGGGCGATACAATGAGCAGTTCTTC
-,TRBJ2-5,-,TRBV7-2,CASQLQGLETQYF,TGTGCCAGCCAGTTACAGGGTTTGGAGACCCAGTACTTC
-,TRBJ1-2,-,TRBV2,CASTEVRGAYYGYTF,TGTGCCAGCACAGAAGTGCGGGGGGCTTACTATGGCTACACCTTC
-,TRBJ1-3,-,TRBV18,CASSRDTSSGNTIYF,TGTGCCAGCTCACGGGACACGAGCTCTGGAAACACCATATATTTT
-,TRBJ2-1,TRBD2,TRBV19,CASSLAGGYNEQFF,TGTGCCAGTAGTCTCGCGGGAGGGTACAATGAGCAGTTCTTC
once,TRBJ2-2,TRBD2,TRBV6-2/TRBV6-3,CASSYPPAGGFFNTGELFF,TGTGCCAGCAGTTACCCCCCAGCGGGAGGATTTTTTAACACCGGGGAGCTGTTTTTT
-,TRBJ1-1,TRBD1,TRBV30,CAWAPGQASAKAFF,TGTGCCTGGGCTCCGGGACAGGCGTCCGCTAAGGCTTTCTTT
once,TRBJ2-3,TRBD2,TRBV7-6,CASSLEWRGGQDTQYF,TGTGCCAGCAGCTTAGAGTGGCGGGGGGGCCAAGATACGCAGTATTTT
-,TRBJ2-5,-,TRBV5-1,CASSLGRSVSNPPQETQYF,TGCGCCAGCAGCTTGGGCCGATCTGTGAGTAACCCACCCCAAGAGACCCAGTACTTC
few,TRBJ1-6,-,TRBV13,CASSLVQTNSPLHF,TGTGCCAGCAGCTTAGTACAGACAAATTCACCCCTCCACTTT
-,TRBJ1-1,TRBD1,TRBV28,CASSLGTGGFVTEAFF,TGTGCCAGCAGTTTGGGGACAGGGGGTTTTGTCACTGAAGCTTTCTTT
-,TRBJ2-3,-,TRBV30,CAWSSLAGDTQYF,TGTGCCTGGAGCTCACTAGCAGGAGATACGCAGTATTTT
-,TRBJ2-5,-,TRBV5-1,CASSLVGGVVQETQYF,TGCGCCAGCAGCTTGGTGGGGGGAGTGGTCCAAGAGACCCAGTACTTC
-,TRBJ1-1,-,TRBV6-2/TRBV6-3,CASSPPNTNTEAFF,TGTGCCAGCAGCCCACCCAACACGAACACTGAAGCTTTCTTT
-,TRBJ2-7,TRBD2,TRBV11-3,CASSAGRQGGSYEQYF,TGTGCCAGCAGCGCCGGGAGGCAGGGAGGGTCCTACGAGCAGTACTTC
once,TRBJ2-6,-,TRBV19,CASSTGSRGSGANVLTF,TGTGCCAGTAGTACGGGTAGCAGGGGCTCTGGGGCCAACGTCCTGACTTTC
-,TRBJ2-2,-,TRBV19,CASSTTGHPNTGELFF,TGTGCCAGTAGTACTACGGGACACCCGAACACCGGGGAGCTGTTTTTT
-,TRBJ2-1,-,TRBV5-1,CASSPTLQYNEQFF,TGCGCCAGCAGCCCAACATTACAGTACAATGAGCAGTTCTTC
-,TRBJ1-3,-,TRBV30,CAWSAATGSGNTIYF,TGTGCCTGGAGTGCTGCGACAGGCTCTGGAAACACCATATATTTT
-,TRBJ1-1,-,TRBV5-1,CASSRTPGHANTEAFF,TGCGCCAGCAGTAGAACTCCGGGACATGCGAACACTGAAGCTTTCTTT
-,TRBJ2-5,TRBD2,TRBV7-6,CASSLVGREPETQYF,TGTGCCAGCAGCTTAGTTGGGAGGGAGCCAGAGACCCAGTACTTC
-,TRBJ1-4,-,TRBV19,CASSDRSTNEKLFF,TGTGCCAGTAGTGACAGATCAACTAATGAAAAACTGTTTTTT